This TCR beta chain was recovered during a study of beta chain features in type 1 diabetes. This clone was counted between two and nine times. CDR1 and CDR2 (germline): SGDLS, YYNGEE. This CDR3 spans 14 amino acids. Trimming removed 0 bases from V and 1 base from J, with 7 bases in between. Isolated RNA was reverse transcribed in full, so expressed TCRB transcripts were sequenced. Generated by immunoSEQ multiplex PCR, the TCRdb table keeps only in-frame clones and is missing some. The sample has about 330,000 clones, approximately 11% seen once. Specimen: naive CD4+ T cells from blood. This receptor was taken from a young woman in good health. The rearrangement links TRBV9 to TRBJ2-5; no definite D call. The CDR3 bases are TGTGCCAGCAGCGTAGAGAGTCGCCAAGAGACCCAGTACTTC. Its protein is CASSVESRQETQYF.